Below, one T cell receptor beta chain is given with its context. This specimen comes from a study of monozygotic twins with inflammatory bowel disease. The CDR3 loop spans 16 amino acids. CDR1 and CDR2 from the germline V gene are SGHVS and FQNEAQ. TCRdb processed the 5' RACE reads again and assigns one entry to each CDR3 protein, with no DNA. Recorded for this sample: about 140,000 distinct CDR3 sequences. The V call is TRBV7-8, the J call TRBJ2-4; TCRdb reports TRBD1, a call that lacks DNA to check it against. The origin of this receptor is a human donor with ulcerative colitis or Crohn's disease, or a healthy co-twin of an affected twin (not recorded which). The sample comprised blood. The CDR3 is CAGSKARTLAKNMQYF.